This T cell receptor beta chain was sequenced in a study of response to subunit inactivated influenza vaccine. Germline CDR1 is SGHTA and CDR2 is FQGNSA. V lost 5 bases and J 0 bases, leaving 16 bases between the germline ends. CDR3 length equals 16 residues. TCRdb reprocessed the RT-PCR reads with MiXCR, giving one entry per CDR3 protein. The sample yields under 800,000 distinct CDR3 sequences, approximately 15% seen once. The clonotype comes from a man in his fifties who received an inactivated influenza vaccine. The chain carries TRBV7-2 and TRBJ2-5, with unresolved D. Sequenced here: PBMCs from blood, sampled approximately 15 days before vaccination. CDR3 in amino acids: CASSKIYSPDQETQYF. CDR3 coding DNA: TGTGCCAGCAGCAAAATCTACTCCCCGGACCAAGAGACCCAGTACTTC.